The next 27 T cell receptor beta chains were all read from a single sample in a study of T cell responses to AZD1222 COVID-19 vaccine. The protocol was immunoSEQ multiplex PCR, while the TCRdb copy is restricted to in-frame clones and leaves out a portion. The data show over 85,000 clones, about 89% seen once. This material consisted of peripheral blood, taken on day 0 of AZD1222 vaccination. Source of these receptors: an adult in good health.

The chain links TRBV5-5 to TRBJ1-5, with 12 bases that match TRBD1. This CDR3 is 15 amino acids long. The V and J ends lost 4 bases and 6 bases, in that order; junction bases with no gene match: 5. CDR1 is SGHKS and CDR2 is YYEKEE in the germline V gene (reference sequence). The CDR3: CASSQGTGGSQPQHF. The DNA of the CDR3 is TGTGCCAGCAGCCAAGGGACAGGGGGCAGTCAGCCCCAGCATTTT.

This rearrangement joins TRBV7-2 to TRBJ2-1; TRBD2 aligns across 12 bases. The CDR3 loop spans 14 amino acids. V shed 3 bases and J 8 bases; nucleotides not matched to a gene: 2. Germline CDR1 is SGHTA and CDR2 is FQGNSA. The CDR3 loop reads CASSFRLAGDEQFF. CDR3 nucleotide sequence: TGTGCCAGCAGCTTCCGACTAGCGGGAGATGAGCAGTTCTTC.

The chain recombines TRBV7-2 with TRBJ2-5; 8 bases fit TRBD1. The germline CDR1 and CDR2 sequences are SGHTA and FQGNSA. The CDR3 has 16 amino acids. The trim removed 5 bases at V and 5 bases at J, leaving 13 bases unmatched. CDR3 sequence (DNA): TGTGCCAGCAGCCTGCAGGGGGCGCCTGCCCCGGAGACCCAGTACTTC. This sequence encodes CASSLQGAPAPETQYF.

The V call is TRBV19, the J call TRBJ2-1, with 7 positions matching TRBD2. Germline trimming cut 8 bases from V and 3 bases from J; bases unmatched to any gene: 7. From germline, CDR1 is LNHDA and CDR2 SQIVND (reference sequence). CDR3 length: 14 amino acids. CDR3 sequence reads: CASCEGTNYNEQFF. CDR3 nucleotide sequence: TGTGCCAGTTGTGAAGGGACTAACTACAATGAGCAGTTCTTC.

The rearrangement joins TRBV28 to TRBJ1-6, with 8 bases identical to TRBD1. Trimming took 5 bases from V and 0 from J; bases not matched to a gene: 6. Germline V gene lookup returns CDR1 MDHEN and CDR2 SYDVKM. The CDR3 totals 17 residues. CDR3 region: CASSPRTGSSYNSPLHF. The CDR3 nucleotides read TGTGCCAGCAGTCCTCGGACAGGGAGCTCCTATAATTCACCCCTCCACTTT.

This clone appeared a few times. The V gene is TRBV28, the J gene TRBJ1-4; D not resolved. CDR3 length equals 13 residues. Germline V gene sequence: CDR1 MDHEN, CDR2 SYDVKM. The ends were cut back, 3 bases at V and 8 bases at J, with 10 bases in the middle. The chain's CDR3 is CASSLVHQEKLFF. DNA for the CDR3: TGTGCCAGCAGTTTGGTTCATCAGGAAAAACTGTTTTTT. The full variable domain, completed using reference TRBV28 and TRBJ1-4, is DVKVTQSSRYLVKRTGEKVFLECVQDMDHENMFWYRQDPGLGLRLIYFSYDVKMKEKGDIPEGYSVSREKKERFSLILESASTNQTSMYLCASSLVHQEKLFFGSGTQLSVL.

The V call is TRBV3-1 (or the pseudogene TRBV3-2), the J call TRBJ1-2; no clear D gene. V dropped 4 bases and J dropped 8 bases, with 11 bases sitting between them. The germline gives CDR1 LGHDT, CDR2 YNNKEL (reference sequence). CDR3 length equals 12 residues. CDR3 residues: CASSLGCRGYTF. Written as DNA, the CDR3 is TGTGCCAGCAGCCTGGGGTGCCGGGGCTACACCTTC.

The chain employs TRBV24-1 and TRBJ2-2, with D unresolved. V lost 2 bases and J 6 bases, leaving 15 bases between the germline ends. The V gene's germline CDR1 is KGHDR and CDR2 SFDVKD. The CDR3 spans 16 residues. CDR3 residues: CATSDSRAGLSGELFF. The CDR3 bases are TGTGCCACCAGTGATTCTCGGGCTGGCTTATCCGGGGAGCTGTTTTTT.

This chain uses TRBV5-1 with TRBJ1-1; no definite D call. The CDR3 length is 13 residues. Trimming took 5 bases from V and 6 from J, leaving 14 bases between them. Germline V CDR1 and CDR2: SGHRS, YFSETQ. This CDR3 reads CASSPQAPAEAFF. CDR3 nucleotides: TGCGCCAGCAGTCCCCAAGCGCCGGCTGAAGCTTTCTTT.

The chain links TRBV10-3 to TRBJ2-7; weak D call: TRBD2 (5 bases). The CDR3 contains 13 residues. Germline loops: CDR1 ENHRY, CDR2 SYGVKD. Trimming removed 6 bases from V and 2 bases from J, with 11 bases in between. Here the CDR3 reads CAIRRAEAYEQYF. Written as DNA, the CDR3 is TGTGCCATCAGGAGGGCGGAGGCCTACGAGCAGTACTTC.

The CDR3 DNA reads as TGTGCCAGCAGCAGAGACAGGGATCACTATGGCTACACCTTC. This gives the protein CASSRDRDHYGYTF. J is TRBJ1-2 and V is TRBV2; 7 nucleotides align to TRBD1. J lost 3 bases, V lost 6 bases, and 7 bases had no gene match. The CDR3 consists of 14 residues. Germline CDR1 reads SNHLY; CDR2 reads FYNNEI.

DNA for the CDR3: TGTGCCAGCAGTCGGACTAGCGGGAACCACTACGAGCAGTACTTC. Protein sequence: CASSRTSGNHYEQYF. V is TRBV27 and J is TRBJ2-7; 12 bases match TRBD2. The CDR3 has 15 residues. V shed 5 bases and J 3 bases; nucleotides not matched to a gene: 5. Per the germline V gene, CDR1 is MNHEY and CDR2 is SMNVEV (reference sequence).

The chain recombines TRBV7-2 with TRBJ2-1, with D unclear. Per germline, CDR1 SGHTA and CDR2 FQGNSA. With 0 bases removed from V and 4 bases from J, the gap between germline ends came to 10 bases. This CDR3 region has 15 residues. The CDR3 is CASSLATPVYNEQFF. The CDR3 coding sequence is TGTGCCAGCAGCTTAGCGACACCGGTTTACAATGAGCAGTTCTTC.

The rearrangement joins TRBV7-2 to TRBJ2-7; TRBD2 matches at 13 bases. This CDR3 has 19 amino acids. Germline assignment: CDR1 SGHTA and CDR2 FQGNSA. The ends lost 3 bases at V and 0 bases at J; junction bases unmatched: 11. The CDR3 is CASSFRTPGLAGISYEQYF. CDR3 DNA sequence: TGTGCCAGCAGCTTCAGGACCCCGGGACTAGCGGGAATCTCCTACGAGCAGTACTTC.

The chain couples TRBV27 to TRBJ2-1; TRBD2 agrees at 7 bases. The CDR3 runs 15 residues. CDR1 and CDR2 from the germline V gene are MNHEY and SMNVEV (reference sequence). The V and J ends lost 5 bases and 3 bases, in that order; junction bases with no gene match: 7. The CDR3 bases are TGTGCCAGCAGTGTCCCTAGCGGTTACTACAATGAGCAGTTCTTC. It is translated as CASSVPSGYYNEQFF.

The chain carries TRBV5-6 and TRBJ1-2, with D perhaps TRBD1 (5 bases). Germline CDR1 and CDR2: SGHDT and YYEEEE. The CDR3 has 13 amino acids. The V and J ends lost 1 base and 4 bases respectively, with 8 bases between them. CDR3 in amino acids: CASSLNRLYGYTF. The CDR3 bases are TGTGCCAGCAGCTTGAACAGGCTCTATGGCTACACCTTC.

The sample holds a few counts of this clone. The J gene is TRBJ2-3, the V gene TRBV7-2; TRBD2 might be the D (6 bases). Germline assignment: CDR1 SGHTA and CDR2 FQGNSA. The CDR3 runs to 16 residues. Deletions cut 5 bases from V and 0 bases from J, with 15 bases between. The CDR3 sequence is CASSARLRGSTDTQYF. In nucleotides, the CDR3 is TGTGCCAGCAGCGCTAGACTGCGGGGTAGCACAGATACGCAGTATTTT.

The CDR3 DNA follows: TGTGCCAGCAGCAGTGTGGGGGGACATAATAATTCACCCCTCCACTTT. Protein product: CASSSVGGHNNSPLHF. The chain uses TRBV7-2 and TRBJ1-6, with D possibly matching TRBD1 (6 bases). CDR3 length: 16 amino acids. Germline CDR1 reads SGHTA; CDR2 reads FQGNSA. Deletions cut 5 bases from V and 5 bases from J, with 16 bases between.

The chain joins TRBV2 to TRBJ1-5; no firm D call. The CDR3 covers 12 residues. Germline-derived CDR1 and CDR2 are SNHLY and FYNNEI. Trimming took 4 bases from V and 7 from J, leaving 8 bases between them. This CDR3 reads CASSAVLQPQHF. The CDR3 nucleotides are TGTGCCAGCAGTGCAGTATTGCAGCCCCAGCATTTT.

The genes are TRBV28 and TRBJ1-2, with 7 bases aligning to TRBD1. J gave up 5 bases and V 5 bases, and 5 bases lay outside the gene matches. This CDR3 is 13 amino acids long. Germline CDR1 and CDR2: MDHEN and SYDVKM. The CDR3 spells CASSRDRGYGYTF. In DNA form, the CDR3 reads TGTGCCAGCAGTCGGGACAGAGGATATGGCTACACCTTC.

In DNA, the CDR3 is TGTGCCAGCAGTTCAGACGATGAAAAACTGTTTTTT. It encodes CASSSDDEKLFF. J is TRBJ1-4 and V is TRBV12-3 or TRBV12-4, with D unclear. The length of the CDR3 is 12 residues. The V and J ends lost 4 bases and 6 bases respectively, with 6 bases between them.

The chain carries TRBV30 and TRBJ1-6; D might be TRBD1 (6 bases). CDR1 is GTSNPN, CDR2 SVGIG, per germline (reference sequence). CDR3 size: 13 residues. V dropped 5 bases and J dropped 8 bases, with 13 bases sitting between them. The DNA for the CDR3 is TGTGCCTGGTCCCCCGGGGGGCATTCACCCCTCCACTTT. This gives the protein CAWSPGGHSPLHF.

The chain recombines TRBV28 with TRBJ1-4, with D hard to call. V lost 4 bases and J lost 0, with 9 bases in between. Per the germline V gene, CDR1 is MDHEN and CDR2 is SYDVKM. The CDR3 has 15 amino acids. Written as DNA, the CDR3 is TGTGCCAGCAGTTCCTTCATTGCAACTAATGAAAAACTGTTTTTT. It codes for CASSSFIATNEKLFF.

V gene TRBV5-1 combines with J gene TRBJ2-5; 8 bases line up with TRBD2. V was pared by 4 bases and J by 6 bases, with 8 bases of the junction left unmatched. The CDR3 has 14 residues. Germline V gene data show CDR1 as SGHRS and CDR2 as YFSETQ. Here the CDR3 DNA reads TGCGCCAGCAGCGGGACTAGTAGCACTCAGACCCAGTACTTC. Its translation is CASSGTSSTQTQYF.

The chain joins TRBV5-4 to TRBJ2-7, with D maybe TRBD2 (6 bases). The CDR3 is 15 amino acids. Germline lookup yields CDR1 SGHNT and CDR2 YYREEE (reference sequence). V was trimmed by 4 bases and J by 3 bases, leaving 17 bases between them. This CDR3 is CASSTAKGTYYEQYF. CDR3 bases: TGTGCCAGCAGCACCGCAAAGGGGACTTACTACGAGCAGTACTTC.

This rearrangement joins TRBV10-3 to TRBJ1-4; weak D call: TRBD1 (6 bases). CDR1 ENHRY and CDR2 SYGVKD come from the germline V gene. The CDR3 is 15 amino acids. The ends were cut back, 4 bases at V and 4 bases at J, with 13 bases in the middle. The CDR3 protein is CAISGGLASNEKLFF. The CDR3 nucleotides are TGTGCCATCAGTGGGGGGCTGGCGAGTAATGAAAAACTGTTTTTT.

The chain uses TRBV7-2 and TRBJ2-7; possible D gene TRBD1, 6 bases. The V end lost 2 bases, the J end lost 2 bases, and 13 bases lay between the germline ends. The CDR3 extends over 15 amino acids. Germline V gene data show CDR1 as SGHTA and CDR2 as FQGNSA. The CDR3 DNA follows: TGTGCCAGCAGCTTAACAACAGGGCCGGCCTACGAGCAGTACTTC. The encoded protein is CASSLTTGPAYEQYF.